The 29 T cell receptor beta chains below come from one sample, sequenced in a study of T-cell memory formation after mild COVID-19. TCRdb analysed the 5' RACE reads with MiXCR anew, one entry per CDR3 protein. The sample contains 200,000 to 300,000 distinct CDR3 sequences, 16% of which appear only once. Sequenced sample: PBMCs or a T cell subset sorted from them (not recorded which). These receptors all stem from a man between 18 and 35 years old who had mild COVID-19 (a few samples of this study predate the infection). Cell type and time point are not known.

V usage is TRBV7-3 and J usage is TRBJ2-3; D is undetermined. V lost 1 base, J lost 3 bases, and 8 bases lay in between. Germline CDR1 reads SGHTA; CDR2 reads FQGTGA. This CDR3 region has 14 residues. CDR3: CASSLNVGTDTQYF. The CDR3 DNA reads TGTGCCAGCAGCTTAAACGTGGGTACAGATACGCAGTATTTT.

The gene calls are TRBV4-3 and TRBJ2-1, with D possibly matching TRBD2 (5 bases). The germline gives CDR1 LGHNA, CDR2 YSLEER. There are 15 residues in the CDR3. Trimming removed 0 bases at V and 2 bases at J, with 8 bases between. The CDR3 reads CASSQDGGTYNEQFF. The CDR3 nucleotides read TGCGCCAGCAGCCAAGATGGAGGTACCTACAATGAGCAGTTCTTC.

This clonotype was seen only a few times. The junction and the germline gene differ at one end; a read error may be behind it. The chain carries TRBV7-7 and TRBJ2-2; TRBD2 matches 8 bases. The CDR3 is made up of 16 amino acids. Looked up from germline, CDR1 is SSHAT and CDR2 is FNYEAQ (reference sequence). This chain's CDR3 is CASSLDGGATTGELFF. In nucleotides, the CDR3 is TGTGCTAGCAGCTTAGACGGGGGGGCCACCACCGGGGAGCTGTTTTTT. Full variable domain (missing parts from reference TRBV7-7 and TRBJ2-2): GAGVSQSPRYKVTKRGQDVTLRCDPISSHATLYWYQQALGQGPEFLTYFNYEAQPDKSGLPSDRFSAERPEGSISTLTIQRTEQRDSAMYRCASSLDGGATTGELFFGEGSRLTVL.

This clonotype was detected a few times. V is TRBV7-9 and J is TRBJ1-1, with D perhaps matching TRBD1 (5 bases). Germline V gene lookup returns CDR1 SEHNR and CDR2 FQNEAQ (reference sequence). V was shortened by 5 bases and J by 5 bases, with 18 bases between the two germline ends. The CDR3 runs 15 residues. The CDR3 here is CASSLGKGTGTEAFF. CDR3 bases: TGTGCCAGCAGCCTCGGGAAAGGGACCGGGACTGAAGCTTTCTTT.

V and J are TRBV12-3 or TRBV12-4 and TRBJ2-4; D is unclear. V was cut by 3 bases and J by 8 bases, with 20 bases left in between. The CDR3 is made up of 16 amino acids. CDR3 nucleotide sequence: TGTGCCAGCAGTTTTATTTCGGGTGCCATGGCGGACATTCAGTACTTC. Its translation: CASSFISGAMADIQYF.

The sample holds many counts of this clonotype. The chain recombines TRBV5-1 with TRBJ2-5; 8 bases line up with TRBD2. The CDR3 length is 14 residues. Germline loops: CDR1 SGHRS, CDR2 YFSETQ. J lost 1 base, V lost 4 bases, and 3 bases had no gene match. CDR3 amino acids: CASSPGTSQETQYF. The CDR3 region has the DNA TGCGCCAGCAGCCCAGGGACTAGCCAAGAGACCCAGTACTTC. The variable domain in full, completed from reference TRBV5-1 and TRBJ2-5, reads KAGVTQTPRYLIKTRGQQVTLSCSPISGHRSVSWYQQTPGQGLQFLFEYFSETQRNKGNFPGRFSGRQFSNSRSEMNVSTLELGDSALYLCASSPGTSQETQYFGPGTRLLVL.

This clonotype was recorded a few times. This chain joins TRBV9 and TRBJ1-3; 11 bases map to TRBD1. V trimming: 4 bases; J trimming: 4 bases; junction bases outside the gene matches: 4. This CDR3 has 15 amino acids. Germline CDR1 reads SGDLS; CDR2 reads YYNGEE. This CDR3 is CASSPGTGGGNTIYF. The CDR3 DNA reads TGTGCCAGCAGCCCCGGGACAGGGGGAGGAAACACCATATATTTT.

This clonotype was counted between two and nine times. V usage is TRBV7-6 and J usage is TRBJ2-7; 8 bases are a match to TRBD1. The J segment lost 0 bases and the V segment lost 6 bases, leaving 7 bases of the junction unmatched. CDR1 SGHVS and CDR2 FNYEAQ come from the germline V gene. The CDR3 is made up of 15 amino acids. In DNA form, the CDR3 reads TGTGCCAGCAGTTCCGGACAGGGCTACTCCTACGAGCAGTACTTC. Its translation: CASSSGQGYSYEQYF. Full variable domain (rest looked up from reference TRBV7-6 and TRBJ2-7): GAGVSQSPRYKVTKRGQDVALRCDPISGHVSLYWYRQALGQGPEFLTYFNYEAQQDKSGLPNDRFSAERPEGSISTLTIQRTEQRDSAMYRCASSSGQGYSYEQYFGPGTRLTVT.

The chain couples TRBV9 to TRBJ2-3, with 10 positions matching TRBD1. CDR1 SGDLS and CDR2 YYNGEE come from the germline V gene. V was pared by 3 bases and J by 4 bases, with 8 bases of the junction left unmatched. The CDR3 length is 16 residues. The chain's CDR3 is CASSAEGQGFSDTQYF. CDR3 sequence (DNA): TGTGCCAGCAGCGCCGAGGGACAGGGGTTTTCAGATACGCAGTATTTT.

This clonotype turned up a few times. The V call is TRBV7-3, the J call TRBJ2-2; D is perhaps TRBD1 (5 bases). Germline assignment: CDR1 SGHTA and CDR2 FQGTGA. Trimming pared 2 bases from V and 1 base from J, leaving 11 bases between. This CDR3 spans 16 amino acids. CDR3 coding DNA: TGTGCCAGCAGCTTAGGGTTTCAGGGGAACACCGGGGAGCTGTTTTTT. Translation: CASSLGFQGNTGELFF.

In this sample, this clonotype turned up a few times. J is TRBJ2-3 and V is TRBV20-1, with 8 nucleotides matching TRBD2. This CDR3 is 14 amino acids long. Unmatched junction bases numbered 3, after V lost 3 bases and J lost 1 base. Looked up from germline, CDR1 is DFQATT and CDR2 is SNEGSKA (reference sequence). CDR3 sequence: CSARTSVGTDTQYF. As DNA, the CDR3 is TGCAGTGCTAGGACTAGCGTCGGCACAGATACGCAGTATTTT.

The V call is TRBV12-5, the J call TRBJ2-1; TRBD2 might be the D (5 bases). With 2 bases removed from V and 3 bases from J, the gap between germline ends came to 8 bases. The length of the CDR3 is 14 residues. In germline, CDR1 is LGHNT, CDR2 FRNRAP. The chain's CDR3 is CASGLYGNYNEQFF. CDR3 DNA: TGTGCTAGTGGTTTGTACGGGAACTACAATGAGCAGTTCTTC.

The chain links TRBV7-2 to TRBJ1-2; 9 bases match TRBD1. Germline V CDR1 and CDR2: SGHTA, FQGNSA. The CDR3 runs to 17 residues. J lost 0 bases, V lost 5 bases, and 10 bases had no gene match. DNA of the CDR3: TGTGCCAGCAGCGAATCCGGGACAGGGATCGCTAACTATGGCTACACCTTC. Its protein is CASSESGTGIANYGYTF.

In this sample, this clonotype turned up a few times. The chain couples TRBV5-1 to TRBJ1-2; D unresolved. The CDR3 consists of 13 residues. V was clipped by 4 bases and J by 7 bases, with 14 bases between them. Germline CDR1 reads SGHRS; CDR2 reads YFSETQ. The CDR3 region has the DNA TGCGCCAGCAGCACCGCGGGTAACGGTGGCTACACCTTC. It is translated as CASSTAGNGGYTF.

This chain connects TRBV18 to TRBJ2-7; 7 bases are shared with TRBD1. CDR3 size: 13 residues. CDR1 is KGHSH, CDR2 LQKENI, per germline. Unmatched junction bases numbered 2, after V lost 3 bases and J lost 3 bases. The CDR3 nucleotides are TGTGCCAGCTCACCGACAGGGATCTACGAGCAGTACGTC. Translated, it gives CASSPTGIYEQYV.

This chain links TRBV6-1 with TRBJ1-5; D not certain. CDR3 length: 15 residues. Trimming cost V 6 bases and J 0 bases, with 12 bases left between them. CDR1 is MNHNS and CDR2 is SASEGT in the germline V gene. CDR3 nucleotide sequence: TGTGCCAGCAGGCCTTCCGGTGTTAGCAATCAGCCCCAGCATTTT. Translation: CASRPSGVSNQPQHF.

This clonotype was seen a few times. CDR3 in amino acids: CASSALGQGTTEAFF. The DNA for the CDR3 is TGTGCCAGCAGCGCCTTGGGACAGGGCACCACTGAAGCTTTCTTT. J is TRBJ1-1 and V is TRBV7-9, with 9 bases identical to TRBD1. The V segment lost 5 bases and the J segment 4 bases; nucleotides outside the gene matches: 8. The germline V gene has CDR1 SEHNR and CDR2 FQNEAQ (reference sequence). The CDR3 is made up of 15 amino acids. Using reference TRBV7-9 and TRBJ1-1 for the parts outside the CDR3, the full variable domain is DTGVSQNPRHKITKRGQNVTFRCDPISEHNRLYWYRQTLGQGPEFLTYFQNEAQLEKSRLLSDRFSAERPKGSFSTLEIQRTEQGDSAMYLCASSALGQGTTEAFFGQGTRLTVV.

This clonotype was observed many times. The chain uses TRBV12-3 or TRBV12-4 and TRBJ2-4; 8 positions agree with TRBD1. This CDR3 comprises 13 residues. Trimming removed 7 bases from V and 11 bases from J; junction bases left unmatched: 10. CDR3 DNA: TGTGCCAGCACCCCGGGGACAGGCCTCGTTCAGTACTTC. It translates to CASTPGTGLVQYF.

CDR3: CASTTWGPGELFF. The CDR3 DNA follows: TGTGCCAGCACCACATGGGGGCCCGGGGAGCTGTTTTTT. The genes are TRBV6-5 and TRBJ2-2, with D tentatively TRBD1 (6 bases). CDR1 is MNHEY, CDR2 SVGAGI, per germline. This CDR3 is built from 13 residues. V gave up 7 bases and J gave up 6 bases, with 12 bases separating them.

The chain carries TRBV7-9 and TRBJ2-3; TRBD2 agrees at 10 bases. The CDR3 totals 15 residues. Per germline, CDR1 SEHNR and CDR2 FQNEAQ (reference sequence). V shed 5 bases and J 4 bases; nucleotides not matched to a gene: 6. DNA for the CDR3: TGTGCCAGCAGCGGCCAGCGGGGGGGCCCAGATACGCAGTATTTT. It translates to CASSGQRGGPDTQYF.

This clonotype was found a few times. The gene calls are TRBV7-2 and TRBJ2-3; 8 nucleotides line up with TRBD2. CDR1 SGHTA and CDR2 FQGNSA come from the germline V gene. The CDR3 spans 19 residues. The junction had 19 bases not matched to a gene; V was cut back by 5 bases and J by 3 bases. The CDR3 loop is CASSNKGRLGGGRTDTQYF. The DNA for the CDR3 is TGTGCCAGCAGCAACAAGGGGCGCCTGGGGGGCGGGAGGACAGATACGCAGTATTTT.

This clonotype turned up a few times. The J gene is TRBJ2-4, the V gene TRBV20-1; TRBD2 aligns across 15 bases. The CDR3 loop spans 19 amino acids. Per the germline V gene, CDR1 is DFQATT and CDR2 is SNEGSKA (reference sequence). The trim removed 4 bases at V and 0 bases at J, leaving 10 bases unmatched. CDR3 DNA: TGCAGTGCTACCGGGACTAGCGGGGGGACCGTGGGAGCCAAAAACATTCAGTACTTC. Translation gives CSATGTSGGTVGAKNIQYF.

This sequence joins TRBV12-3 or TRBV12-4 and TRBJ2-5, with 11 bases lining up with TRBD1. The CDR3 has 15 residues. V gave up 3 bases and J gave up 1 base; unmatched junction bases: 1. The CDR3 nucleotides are TGTGCCAGCAGTTTGGACAGGGGGCCCCAAGAGACCCAGTACTTC. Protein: CASSLDRGPQETQYF.

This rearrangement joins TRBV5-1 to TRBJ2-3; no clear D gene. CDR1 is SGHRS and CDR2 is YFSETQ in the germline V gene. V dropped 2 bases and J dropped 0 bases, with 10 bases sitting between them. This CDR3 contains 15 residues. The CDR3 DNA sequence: TGCGCCAGCAGCTTCCGGCCCGGGAGCACAGATACGCAGTATTTT. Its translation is CASSFRPGSTDTQYF. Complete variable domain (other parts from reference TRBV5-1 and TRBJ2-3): KAGVTQTPRYLIKTRGQQVTLSCSPISGHRSVSWYQQTPGQGLQFLFEYFSETQRNKGNFPGRFSGRQFSNSRSEMNVSTLELGDSALYLCASSFRPGSTDTQYFGPGTRLTVL.

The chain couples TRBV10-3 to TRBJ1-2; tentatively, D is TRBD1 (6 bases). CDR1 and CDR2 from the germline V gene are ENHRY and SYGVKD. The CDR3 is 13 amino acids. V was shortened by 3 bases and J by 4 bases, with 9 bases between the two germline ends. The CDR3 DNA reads TGTGCCATCAGTGACAGGGGACTCTATGGCTACACCTTC. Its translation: CAISDRGLYGYTF.

Here the CDR3 reads CASSQDRGQGNQPQHF. CDR3 DNA sequence: TGCGCCAGCAGCCAAGATCGTGGACAGGGCAATCAGCCCCAGCATTTT. The rearrangement uses TRBV4-1 and TRBJ1-5; 7 bases fit TRBD1. The CDR3 length is 16 residues. The germline gives CDR1 MGHRA, CDR2 YSYEKL. V was pared by 0 bases and J by 2 bases, with 4 bases of the junction left unmatched.

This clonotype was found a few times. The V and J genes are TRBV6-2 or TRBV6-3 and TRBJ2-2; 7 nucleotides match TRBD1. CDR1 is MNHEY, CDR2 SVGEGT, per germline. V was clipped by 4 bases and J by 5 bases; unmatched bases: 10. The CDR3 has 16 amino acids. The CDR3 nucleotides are TGTGCCAGCAGTTGGGACAGCCCTTCTTGGACCGGGGAGCTGTTTTTT. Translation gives CASSWDSPSWTGELFF.

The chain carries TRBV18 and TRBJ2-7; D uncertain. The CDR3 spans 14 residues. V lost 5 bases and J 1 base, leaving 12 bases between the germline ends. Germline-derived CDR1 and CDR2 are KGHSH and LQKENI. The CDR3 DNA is TGTGCCAGCTCAGCCGCGGCCGCATCCTACGAGCAGTACTTC. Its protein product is CASSAAAASYEQYF.

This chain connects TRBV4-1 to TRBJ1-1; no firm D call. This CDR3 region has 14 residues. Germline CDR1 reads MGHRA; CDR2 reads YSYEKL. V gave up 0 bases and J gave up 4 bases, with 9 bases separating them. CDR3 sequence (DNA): TGCGCCAGCAGCCAAGAGGTGGTCGGCACTGAAGCTTTCTTT. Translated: CASSQEVVGTEAFF.